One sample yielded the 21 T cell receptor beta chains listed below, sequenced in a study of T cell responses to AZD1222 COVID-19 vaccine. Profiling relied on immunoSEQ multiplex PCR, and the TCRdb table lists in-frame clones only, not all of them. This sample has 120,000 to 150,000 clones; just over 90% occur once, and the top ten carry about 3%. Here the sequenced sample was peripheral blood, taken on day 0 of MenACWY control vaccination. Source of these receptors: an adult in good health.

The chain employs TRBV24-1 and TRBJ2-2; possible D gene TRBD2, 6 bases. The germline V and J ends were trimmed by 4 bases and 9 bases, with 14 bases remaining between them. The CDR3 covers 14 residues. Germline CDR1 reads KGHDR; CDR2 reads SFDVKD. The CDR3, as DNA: TGTGCCACCAGTGACAGTGCCGGGGGAAGGGAGCTGTTTTTT. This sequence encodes CATSDSAGGRELFF.

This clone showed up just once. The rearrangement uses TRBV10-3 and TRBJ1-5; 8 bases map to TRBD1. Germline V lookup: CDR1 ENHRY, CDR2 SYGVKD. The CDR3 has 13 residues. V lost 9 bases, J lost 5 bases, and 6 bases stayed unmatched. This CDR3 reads CAIAGTGDQPQHF. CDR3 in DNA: TGTGCCATAGCCGGGACAGGTGATCAGCCCCAGCATTTT.

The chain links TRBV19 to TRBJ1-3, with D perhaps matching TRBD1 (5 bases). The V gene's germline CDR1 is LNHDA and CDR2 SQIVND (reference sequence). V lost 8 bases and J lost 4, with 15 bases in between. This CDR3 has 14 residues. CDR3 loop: CASSGGLAGNTIYF. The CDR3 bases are TGTGCCAGTTCCGGGGGACTCGCGGGAAACACCATATATTTT.

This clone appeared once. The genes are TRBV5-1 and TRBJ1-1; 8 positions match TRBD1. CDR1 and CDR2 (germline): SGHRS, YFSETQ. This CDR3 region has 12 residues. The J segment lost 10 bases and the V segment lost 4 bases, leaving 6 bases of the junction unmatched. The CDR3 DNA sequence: TGCGCCAGCAGCCCCAGGGGGCTGGTAGCTTTCTTT. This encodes CASSPRGLVAFF.

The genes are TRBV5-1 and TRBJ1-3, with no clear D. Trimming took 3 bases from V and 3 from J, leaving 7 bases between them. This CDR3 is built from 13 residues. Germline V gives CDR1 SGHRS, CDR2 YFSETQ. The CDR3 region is CASSWGNGNTIYF. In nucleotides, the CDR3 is TGCGCCAGCAGCTGGGGAAATGGAAACACCATATATTTT.

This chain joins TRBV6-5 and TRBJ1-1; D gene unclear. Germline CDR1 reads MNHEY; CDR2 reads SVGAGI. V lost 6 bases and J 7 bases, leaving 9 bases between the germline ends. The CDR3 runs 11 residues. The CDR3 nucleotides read TGTGCCAGCAGCCCCAAGAGTGAAGCTTTCTTT. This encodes CASSPKSEAFF.

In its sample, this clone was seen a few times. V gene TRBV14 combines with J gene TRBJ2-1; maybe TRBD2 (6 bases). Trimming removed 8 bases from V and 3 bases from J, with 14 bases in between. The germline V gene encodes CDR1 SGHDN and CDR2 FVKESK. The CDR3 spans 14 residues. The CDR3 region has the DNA TGTGCCAGCCGCGTGGGCGGGGACTACAATGAGCAGTTCTTC. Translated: CASRVGGDYNEQFF.

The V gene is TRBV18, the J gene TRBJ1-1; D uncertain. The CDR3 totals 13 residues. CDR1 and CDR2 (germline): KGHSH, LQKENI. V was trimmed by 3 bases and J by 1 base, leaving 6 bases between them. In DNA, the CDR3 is TGTGCCAGCTCACCTTCCCAGAACACTGAAGCTTTCTTT. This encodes CASSPSQNTEAFF.

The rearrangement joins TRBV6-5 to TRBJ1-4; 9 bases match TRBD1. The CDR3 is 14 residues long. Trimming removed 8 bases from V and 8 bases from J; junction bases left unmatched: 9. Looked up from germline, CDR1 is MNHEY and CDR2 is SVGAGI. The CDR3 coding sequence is TGTGCCAGCGGCGCTGGGACAGGGAGGGAAAAACTGTTTTTT. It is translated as CASGAGTGREKLFF.

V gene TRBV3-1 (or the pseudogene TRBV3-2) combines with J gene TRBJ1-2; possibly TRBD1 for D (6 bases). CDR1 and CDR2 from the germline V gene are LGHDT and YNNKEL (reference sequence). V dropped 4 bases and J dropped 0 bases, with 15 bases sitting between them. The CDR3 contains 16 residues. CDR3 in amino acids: CASSPRDILANYGYTF. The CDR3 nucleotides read TGTGCCAGCAGCCCCCGGGACATCTTAGCTAACTATGGCTACACCTTC.

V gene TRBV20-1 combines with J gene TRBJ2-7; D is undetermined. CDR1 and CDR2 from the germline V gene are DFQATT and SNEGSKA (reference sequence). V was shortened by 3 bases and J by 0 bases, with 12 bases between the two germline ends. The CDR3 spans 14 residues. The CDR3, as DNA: TGCAGTGCTAGTAAAACCCTAGACTCCTACGAGCAGTACTTC. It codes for CSASKTLDSYEQYF.

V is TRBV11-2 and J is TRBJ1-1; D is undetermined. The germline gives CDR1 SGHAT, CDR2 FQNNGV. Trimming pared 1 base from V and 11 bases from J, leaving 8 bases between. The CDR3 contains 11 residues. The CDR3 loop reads CASSLGGMAFF. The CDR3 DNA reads TGTGCCAGCAGCTTAGGGGGTATGGCTTTCTTT. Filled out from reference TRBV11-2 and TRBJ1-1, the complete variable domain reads EAGVAQSPRYKIIEKRQSVAFWCNPISGHATLYWYQQILGQGPKLLIQFQNNGVVDDSQLPKDRFSAERLKGVDSTLKIQPAKLEDSAVYLCASSLGGMAFFGQGTRLTVV.

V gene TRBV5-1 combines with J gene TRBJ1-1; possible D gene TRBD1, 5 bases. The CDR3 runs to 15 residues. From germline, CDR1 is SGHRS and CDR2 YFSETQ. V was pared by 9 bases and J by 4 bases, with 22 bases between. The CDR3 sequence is CAIKGVRGEGTEAFF. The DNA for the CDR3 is TGCGCCATAAAAGGGGTGAGGGGCGAAGGCACTGAAGCTTTCTTT.

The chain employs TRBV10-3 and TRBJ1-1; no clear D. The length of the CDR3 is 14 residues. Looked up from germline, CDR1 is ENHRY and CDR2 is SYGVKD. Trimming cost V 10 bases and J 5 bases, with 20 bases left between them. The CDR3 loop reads CATRLGLIQTEAFF. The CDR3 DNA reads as TGTGCCACACGGTTAGGTCTGATCCAAACTGAAGCTTTCTTT.

The CDR3 DNA reads TGTGCCATCAGTGGACGACCAGGGGAAAAGTCTAGCACAGATACGCAGTATTTT. Protein product: CAISGRPGEKSSTDTQYF. The gene calls are TRBV10-3 and TRBJ2-3; tentative D call: TRBD1 (6 bases). The germline V gene has CDR1 ENHRY and CDR2 SYGVKD. V was clipped by 4 bases and J by 0 bases, with 20 bases between them. CDR3 length equals 18 residues.

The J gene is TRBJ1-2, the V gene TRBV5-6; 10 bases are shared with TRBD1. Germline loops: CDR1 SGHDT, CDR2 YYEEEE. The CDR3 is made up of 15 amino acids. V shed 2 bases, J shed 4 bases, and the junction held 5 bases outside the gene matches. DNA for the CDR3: TGTGCCAGCAGCTTAGGGACAGGGGCCTTCTATGGCTACACCTTC. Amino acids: CASSLGTGAFYGYTF.

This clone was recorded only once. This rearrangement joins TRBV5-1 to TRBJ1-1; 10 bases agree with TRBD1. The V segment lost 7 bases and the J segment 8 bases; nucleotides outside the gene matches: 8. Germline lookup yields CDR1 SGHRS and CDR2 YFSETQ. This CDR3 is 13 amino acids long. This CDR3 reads CASASGTGVEAFF. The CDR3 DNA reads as TGCGCCAGCGCGTCCGGGACAGGGGTGGAAGCTTTCTTT.

CDR3 DNA sequence: TGTGCCAGCAGTAGACAACCCTACGAGCAGTACTTC. Translation gives CASSRQPYEQYF. The genes are TRBV6-6 and TRBJ2-7; no definite D call. The CDR3 extends over 12 amino acids. Trimming removed 5 bases at V and 2 bases at J, with 7 bases between. Germline V gene data show CDR1 as MNHNY and CDR2 as SVGAGI (reference sequence).

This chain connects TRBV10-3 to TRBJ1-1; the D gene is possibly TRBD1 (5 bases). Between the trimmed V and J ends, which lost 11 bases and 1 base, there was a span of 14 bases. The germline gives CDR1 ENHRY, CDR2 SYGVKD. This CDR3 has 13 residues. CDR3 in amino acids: CAVSNDRNTEAFF. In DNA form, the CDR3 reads TGTGCCGTGTCCAACGACAGGAACACTGAAGCTTTCTTT.

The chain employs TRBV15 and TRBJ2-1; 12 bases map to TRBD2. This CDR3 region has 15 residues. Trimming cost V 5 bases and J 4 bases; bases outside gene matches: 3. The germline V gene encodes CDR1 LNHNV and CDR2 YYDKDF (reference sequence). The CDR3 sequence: CATSPGLAGYNEQFF. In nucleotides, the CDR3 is TGTGCCACCAGCCCCGGACTAGCGGGGTACAATGAGCAGTTCTTC.

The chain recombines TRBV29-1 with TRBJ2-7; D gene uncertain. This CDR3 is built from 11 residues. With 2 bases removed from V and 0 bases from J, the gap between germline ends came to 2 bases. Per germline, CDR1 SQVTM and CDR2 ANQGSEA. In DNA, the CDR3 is TGCAGCGTTGAATTCTCCTACGAGCAGTACTTC. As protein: CSVEFSYEQYF.